The next 14 T cell receptor beta chains were all read from a single sample in a study of graft-versus-host responses after intestinal transplantation. Clones were sequenced by immunoSEQ multiplex PCR, and TCRdb holds only the in-frame ones, with some missing. The data show approximately 130,000 clones, more than 80% seen once. The antigens for these receptors are not known. Sequenced material: unstimulated CD4+ T cells sorted from spleen or lymph node cells, taken before intestinal transplant. The receptors were gathered from a human donor who received an intestinal transplant.

V and J are TRBV29-1 and TRBJ2-7; 9 bases agree with TRBD1. The V gene end was trimmed by 6 bases and the J gene end by 3 bases; junction bases not matched to a gene: 12. The CDR3 extends over 15 amino acids. Germline CDR1 is SQVTM and CDR2 is ANQGSEA. CDR3 loop: CSVICRDRDLYEQYF. For the CDR3, the DNA is TGCAGCGTGATATGCCGGGACAGGGACCTCTACGAGCAGTACTTC.

The V call is TRBV19, the J call TRBJ1-1, with 11 bases identical to TRBD1. CDR3 length: 14 residues. The germline V gene has CDR1 LNHDA and CDR2 SQIVND (reference sequence). V shed 4 bases, J shed 5 bases, and the junction held 3 bases outside the gene matches. CDR3 residues: CASSTRDRGTEAFF. The CDR3 DNA reads TGTGCCAGTAGTACAAGGGACAGGGGGACTGAAGCTTTCTTT.

The rearrangement links TRBV15 to TRBJ1-5, with D perhaps matching TRBD1 (5 bases). The germline V gene encodes CDR1 LNHNV and CDR2 YYDKDF (reference sequence). CDR3 size: 15 residues. Trimming pared 0 bases from V and 5 bases from J, leaving 11 bases between. In DNA form, the CDR3 reads TGTGCCACCAGCAGAGATTTGGGGGGGGATCAGCCCCAGCATTTT. It is translated as CATSRDLGGDQPQHF.

Written as DNA, the CDR3 is TGCGCCAGCAGCTCCCGGGGCGACAGGGATACGCAGTATTTT. Residues: CASSSRGDRDTQYF. This chain connects TRBV5-1 to TRBJ2-3, with D perhaps TRBD1 (6 bases). The V end lost 3 bases, the J end lost 6 bases, and 14 bases lay between the germline ends. Per the germline V gene, CDR1 is SGHRS and CDR2 is YFSETQ. This CDR3 has 14 amino acids.

V usage is TRBV7-6 and J usage is TRBJ2-3; the D is unclear. In germline, CDR1 is SGHVS, CDR2 FNYEAQ. Trimming left V 1 base short and J 2 bases short, with 13 bases between. This CDR3 spans 16 amino acids. This chain's CDR3 is CASSLERRYYTDTQYF. For the CDR3, the DNA is TGTGCCAGCAGCTTAGAACGGCGTTATTACACAGATACGCAGTATTTT.

The rearrangement joins TRBV9 to TRBJ1-6; the D gene is possibly TRBD1 (5 bases). V was shortened by 2 bases and J by 1 base, with 7 bases between the two germline ends. This CDR3 comprises 15 residues. Germline values: CDR1 SGDLS, CDR2 YYNGEE. CDR3 coding DNA: TGTGCCAGCAGCGTTGGGGGTTCCTATAATTCACCCCTCCACTTT. Amino acids: CASSVGGSYNSPLHF.

This chain uses TRBV14 with TRBJ2-7; 7 nucleotides align to TRBD1. With V trimmed by 4 bases and J by 4 bases, 7 bases remained unmatched. CDR3 length: 14 amino acids. Germline loops: CDR1 SGHDN, CDR2 FVKESK. CDR3 bases: TGTGCCAGCAGCCCAAGACAGGGCCCGTACGAGCAGTACTTC. Its protein is CASSPRQGPYEQYF.

J is TRBJ1-2 and V is TRBV25-1; D is unresolved. V gave up 4 bases and J gave up 3 bases, with 9 bases separating them. CDR3 size: 13 residues. Germline CDR1 reads MGHDK; CDR2 reads SYGVNS. The CDR3 loop is CASSVGRDYGYTF. Here the CDR3 DNA reads TGTGCCAGCAGTGTTGGTAGGGACTATGGCTACACCTTC.

The chain is built from TRBV5-1 and TRBJ1-4; D possibly corresponds to TRBD1 (5 bases). The ends were cut back, 4 bases at V and 7 bases at J, with 8 bases in the middle. This CDR3 is built from 12 residues. Germline loops: CDR1 SGHRS, CDR2 YFSETQ. The CDR3 is CASSPRGEKLFF. DNA of the CDR3: TGCGCCAGCAGCCCGAGGGGTGAAAAACTGTTTTTT.

This clone occurred once. V and J are TRBV6-5 and TRBJ2-4; weak D call: TRBD2 (5 bases). Germline V gene data show CDR1 as MNHEY and CDR2 as SVGAGI. The CDR3 is 11 residues long. With 7 bases removed from V and 11 bases from J, the gap between germline ends came to 12 bases. The CDR3 sequence: CASTNWGVQYF. In nucleotides, the CDR3 is TGTGCCAGCACCAACTGGGGAGTTCAGTACTTC.

V and J are TRBV27 and TRBJ1-1; D gene unclear. Germline lookup yields CDR1 MNHEY and CDR2 SMNVEV (reference sequence). There are 13 residues in the CDR3. The V gene lost 3 bases and the J gene lost 4 bases, with 9 bases spanning the gap. The CDR3 here is CASSLGKATEAFF. In DNA, the CDR3 is TGTGCCAGCAGTTTGGGAAAGGCCACTGAAGCTTTCTTT.

The rearrangement joins TRBV19 to TRBJ1-5, with 9 bases identical to TRBD1. Germline assignment: CDR1 LNHDA and CDR2 SQIVND (reference sequence). With 3 bases clipped from V and 7 bases from J, the junction kept 7 bases outside the gene matches. The CDR3 runs 15 residues. In nucleotides, the CDR3 is TGTGCCAGTAGTATCCCGGGACAGGGTGGGCAGCCCCAGCATTTT. It translates to CASSIPGQGGQPQHF.

V gene TRBV6-1 combines with J gene TRBJ1-5, with 7 bases that match TRBD1. V gave up 6 bases and J gave up 8 bases; unmatched junction bases: 7. From germline, CDR1 is MNHNS and CDR2 SASEGT. This CDR3 has 13 amino acids. The DNA for the CDR3 is TGTGCCAGCAGCTCACAGGGGTTGGAGCCCCAGCATTTT. The encoded protein is CASSSQGLEPQHF.

This clone was recorded only once. The chain joins TRBV5-1 to TRBJ1-4; 7 bases align to TRBD1. J gave up 3 bases and V 0 bases, and 2 bases lay outside the gene matches. The CDR3 has 15 amino acids. Germline assignment: CDR1 SGHRS and CDR2 YFSETQ. The CDR3, as DNA: TGCGCCAGCAGCTTGGTGGGGACAGCTAATGAAAAACTGTTTTTT. This gives the protein CASSLVGTANEKLFF.